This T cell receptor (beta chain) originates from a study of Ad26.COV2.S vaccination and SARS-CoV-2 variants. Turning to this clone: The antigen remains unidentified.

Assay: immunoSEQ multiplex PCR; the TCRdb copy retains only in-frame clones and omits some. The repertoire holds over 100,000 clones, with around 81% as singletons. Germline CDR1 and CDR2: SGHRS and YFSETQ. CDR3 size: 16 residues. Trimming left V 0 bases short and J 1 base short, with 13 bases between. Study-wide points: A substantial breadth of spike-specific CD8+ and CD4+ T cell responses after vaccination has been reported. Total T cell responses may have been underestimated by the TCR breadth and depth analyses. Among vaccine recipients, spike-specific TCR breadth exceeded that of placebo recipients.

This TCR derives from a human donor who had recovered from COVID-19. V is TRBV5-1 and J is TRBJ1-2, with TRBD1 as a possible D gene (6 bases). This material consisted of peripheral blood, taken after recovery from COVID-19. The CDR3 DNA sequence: TGCGCCAGCAGCTTGGACGGACAGCCGCTTAACTATGGCTACACCTTC. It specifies CASSLDGQPLNYGYTF.